One and the same sample provided the 13 T cell receptor beta chains below, sequenced in a study of cytomegalovirus exposure and HLA in healthy donors. Primers: 60 Vbeta forward and 13 Jbeta reverse. The protocol was immunoSEQ multiplex PCR, while the TCRdb copy is restricted to in-frame clones and leaves out a portion. This sample yields approximately 91,000 clones, of which roughly two thirds are seen a single time; around 1.3% belongs to the top ten. The sequenced material came from PBMCs. The source is a female donor in good health and CMV-seronegative.

This clone was picked up one time. This chain uses TRBV10-2 with TRBJ1-1; 12 bases fit TRBD1. Per germline, CDR1 WSHSY and CDR2 SAAADI. The CDR3 loop spans 18 amino acids. The V segment lost 2 bases and the J segment 4 bases; nucleotides outside the gene matches: 11. CDR3 bases: TGCGCCAGCAGTGAGGGTTGGGACAGGGGGCGCAGTGGCACTGAAGCTTTCTTT. Translation: CASSEGWDRGRSGTEAFF.

This clone was seen only a few times. The rearrangement links TRBV6-1 to TRBJ2-3; possible D gene TRBD1, 5 bases. V was trimmed by 5 bases and J by 1 base, leaving 7 bases between them. Germline CDR1 MNHNS, CDR2 SASEGT. The CDR3 contains 13 residues. The CDR3 DNA reads as TGTGCCAGCAGTCTACAGGGCACAGATACGCAGTATTTT. It encodes CASSLQGTDTQYF.

V usage is TRBV2 and J usage is TRBJ2-4, with D maybe TRBD1 (6 bases). This CDR3 is 16 amino acids long. The V gene's germline CDR1 is SNHLY and CDR2 FYNNEI. V was pared by 6 bases and J by 1 base, with 16 bases between. CDR3 DNA: TGTGCCAGCAGGGACGGACAGTTGATTGCCAAAAACATTCAGTACTTC. Translating gives CASRDGQLIAKNIQYF.

The chain employs TRBV7-2 and TRBJ2-5, with D unresolved. Trimming removed 5 bases from V and 4 bases from J, with 11 bases in between. This CDR3 contains 13 residues. Germline-derived CDR1 and CDR2 are SGHTA and FQGNSA. The CDR3 sequence is CASSREPGETQYF. DNA for the CDR3: TGTGCCAGCAGCAGAGAGCCGGGAGAGACCCAGTACTTC.

The V and J genes are TRBV9 and TRBJ2-1; the D gene is possibly TRBD2 (6 bases). This CDR3 has 19 residues. From germline, CDR1 is SGDLS and CDR2 YYNGEE. V dropped 0 bases and J dropped 6 bases, with 25 bases sitting between them. As DNA, the CDR3 is TGTGCCAGCAGCGTAGGCAAACAATTGGCGGCTAGCGAAGGCAATGAGCAGTTCTTC. It yields the protein CASSVGKQLAASEGNEQFF.

The V gene is TRBV19, the J gene TRBJ1-1, with D possibly matching TRBD1 (6 bases). Germline-derived CDR1 and CDR2 are LNHDA and SQIVND (reference sequence). Deletions cut 2 bases from V and 0 bases from J, with 7 bases between. The CDR3 has 14 amino acids. The CDR3 reads CASSIWDMNTEAFF. Written as DNA, the CDR3 is TGTGCCAGTAGTATATGGGACATGAACACTGAAGCTTTCTTT.

V usage is TRBV29-1 and J usage is TRBJ2-2; TRBD2 is a possible D gene (5 bases). Per germline, CDR1 SQVTM and CDR2 ANQGSEA. CDR3 size: 13 residues. Trimming removed 3 bases from V and 7 bases from J, with 12 bases in between. The CDR3 sequence: CSVEVGAGGELFF. CDR3 DNA: TGCAGCGTTGAGGTCGGCGCGGGCGGGGAGCTGTTTTTT.

Regarding this clone: Within the sample, other DNA sequences also encode this same CDR3. The chain has TRBV5-4 and TRBJ1-3; the match to TRBD1 covers 8 bases. This CDR3 has 15 residues. The J segment lost 2 bases and the V segment lost 2 bases, leaving 3 bases of the junction unmatched. CDR1 is SGHNT, CDR2 YYREEE, per germline (reference sequence). This CDR3 is CASSFGQGTGNTIYF. CDR3 sequence (DNA): TGTGCCAGCAGCTTCGGACAGGGCACTGGAAACACCATATATTTT.

The chain employs TRBV29-1 and TRBJ1-1; the D is unclear. Germline V gene sequence: CDR1 SQVTM, CDR2 ANQGSEA. Trimming took off 4 bases at V and 5 bases at J, with 8 bases between the two ends. This CDR3 is built from 11 residues. The CDR3, as DNA: TGCAGCGTTGGCGGATTAACTGAAGCTTTCTTT. Amino acids: CSVGGLTEAFF.

There are a few counts of this clone. The V call is TRBV30, the J call TRBJ2-7, with 7 positions matching TRBD2. This CDR3 spans 14 amino acids. Germline assignment: CDR1 GTSNPN and CDR2 SVGIG (reference sequence). Trimming at V came to 0 bases and at J to 6 bases, leaving 8 bases not matched to a gene. The CDR3 loop is CAWSVGGSSGEQYF. CDR3 in DNA: TGTGCCTGGAGTGTGGGCGGGAGCTCTGGCGAGCAGTACTTC.

This chain's CDR3 is CASTGGRETDTQYF. Written as DNA, the CDR3 is TGTGCCAGCACCGGGGGGCGGGAGACAGATACGCAGTATTTT. J is TRBJ2-3 and V is TRBV6-6; maybe TRBD2 (7 bases). Germline V lookup: CDR1 MNHNY, CDR2 SVGAGI (reference sequence). There are 14 residues in the CDR3. The V gene lost 7 bases and the J gene lost 3 bases, with 14 bases spanning the gap.

The V gene is TRBV11-1, the J gene TRBJ2-1, with TRBD2 identical over 11 bases. The CDR3 is made up of 16 amino acids. The V gene's germline CDR1 is SGHAT and CDR2 FQDESV (reference sequence). J was trimmed by 2 bases and V by 3 bases; bases with no gene match: 3. The DNA for the CDR3 is TGTGCCAGCAGCTTCTTAGCGGGAGGGGCCTACAATGAGCAGTTCTTC. Translation gives CASSFLAGGAYNEQFF. The full variable domain, with the rest looked up from reference TRBV11-1 and TRBJ2-1, is EAEVAQSPRYKITEKSQAVAFWCDPISGHATLYWYRQILGQGPELLVQFQDESVVDDSQLPKDRFSAERLKGVDSTLKIQPAELGDSAMYLCASSFLAGGAYNEQFFGPGTRLTVL.

This sequence joins TRBV30 and TRBJ1-2; 8 bases line up with TRBD1. Per germline, CDR1 GTSNPN and CDR2 SVGIG (reference sequence). Germline trimming cut 1 base from V and 7 bases from J; bases unmatched to any gene: 5. The CDR3 runs to 13 residues. The chain's CDR3 is CAWSAQGASGYTF. The CDR3 DNA reads TGTGCCTGGAGTGCCCAGGGGGCTAGTGGCTACACCTTC.